The entry that follows covers one T cell receptor (beta chain) sequence. This sample is part of a study of technical replicates of blood from a handful of donors. With V trimmed by 5 bases and J by 0 bases, 8 bases remained unmatched. CDR1 SGHNT and CDR2 YENEEA come from the germline V gene. This CDR3 has 16 residues. TCRdb keeps only in-frame clones here, not all; method: immunoSEQ multiplex PCR. The sample comprises about 88,000 clones, under 95% of which are singletons, and 0.2% to 0.3% rests with the top ten. This chain links TRBV11-3 with TRBJ2-3, with 7 bases aligning to TRBD2. The sample was T cells isolated from PBMCs. This receptor was identified in a human donor in good health. CDR3 DNA: TGTGCCAGCAGCCCCTGGGGGGGACCTAGCACAGATACGCAGTATTTT. Encoded protein: CASSPWGGPSTDTQYF. The full variable domain, with the rest looked up from reference TRBV11-3 and TRBJ2-3, is EAGVVQSPRYKIIEKKQPVAFWCNPISGHNTLYWYLQNLGQGPELLIRYENEEAVDDSQLPKDRFSAERLKGVDSTLKIQPAELGDSAVYLCASSPWGGPSTDTQYFGPGTRLTVL.